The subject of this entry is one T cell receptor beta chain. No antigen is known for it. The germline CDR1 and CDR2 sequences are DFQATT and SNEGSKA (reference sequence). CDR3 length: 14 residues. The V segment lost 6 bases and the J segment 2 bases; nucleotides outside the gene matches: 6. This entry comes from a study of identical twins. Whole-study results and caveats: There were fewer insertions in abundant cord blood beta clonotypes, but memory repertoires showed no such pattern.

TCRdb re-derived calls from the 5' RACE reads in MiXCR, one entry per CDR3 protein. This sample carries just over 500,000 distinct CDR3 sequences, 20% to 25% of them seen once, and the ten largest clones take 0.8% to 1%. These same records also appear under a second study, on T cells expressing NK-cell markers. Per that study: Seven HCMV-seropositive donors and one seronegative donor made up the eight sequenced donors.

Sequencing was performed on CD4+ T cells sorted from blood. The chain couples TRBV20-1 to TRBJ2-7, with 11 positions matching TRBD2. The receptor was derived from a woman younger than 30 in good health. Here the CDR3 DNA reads TGCAGTGCAATAGCGGGAGGGCCCCCCTACGAGCAGTACTTC. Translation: CSAIAGGPPYEQYF.